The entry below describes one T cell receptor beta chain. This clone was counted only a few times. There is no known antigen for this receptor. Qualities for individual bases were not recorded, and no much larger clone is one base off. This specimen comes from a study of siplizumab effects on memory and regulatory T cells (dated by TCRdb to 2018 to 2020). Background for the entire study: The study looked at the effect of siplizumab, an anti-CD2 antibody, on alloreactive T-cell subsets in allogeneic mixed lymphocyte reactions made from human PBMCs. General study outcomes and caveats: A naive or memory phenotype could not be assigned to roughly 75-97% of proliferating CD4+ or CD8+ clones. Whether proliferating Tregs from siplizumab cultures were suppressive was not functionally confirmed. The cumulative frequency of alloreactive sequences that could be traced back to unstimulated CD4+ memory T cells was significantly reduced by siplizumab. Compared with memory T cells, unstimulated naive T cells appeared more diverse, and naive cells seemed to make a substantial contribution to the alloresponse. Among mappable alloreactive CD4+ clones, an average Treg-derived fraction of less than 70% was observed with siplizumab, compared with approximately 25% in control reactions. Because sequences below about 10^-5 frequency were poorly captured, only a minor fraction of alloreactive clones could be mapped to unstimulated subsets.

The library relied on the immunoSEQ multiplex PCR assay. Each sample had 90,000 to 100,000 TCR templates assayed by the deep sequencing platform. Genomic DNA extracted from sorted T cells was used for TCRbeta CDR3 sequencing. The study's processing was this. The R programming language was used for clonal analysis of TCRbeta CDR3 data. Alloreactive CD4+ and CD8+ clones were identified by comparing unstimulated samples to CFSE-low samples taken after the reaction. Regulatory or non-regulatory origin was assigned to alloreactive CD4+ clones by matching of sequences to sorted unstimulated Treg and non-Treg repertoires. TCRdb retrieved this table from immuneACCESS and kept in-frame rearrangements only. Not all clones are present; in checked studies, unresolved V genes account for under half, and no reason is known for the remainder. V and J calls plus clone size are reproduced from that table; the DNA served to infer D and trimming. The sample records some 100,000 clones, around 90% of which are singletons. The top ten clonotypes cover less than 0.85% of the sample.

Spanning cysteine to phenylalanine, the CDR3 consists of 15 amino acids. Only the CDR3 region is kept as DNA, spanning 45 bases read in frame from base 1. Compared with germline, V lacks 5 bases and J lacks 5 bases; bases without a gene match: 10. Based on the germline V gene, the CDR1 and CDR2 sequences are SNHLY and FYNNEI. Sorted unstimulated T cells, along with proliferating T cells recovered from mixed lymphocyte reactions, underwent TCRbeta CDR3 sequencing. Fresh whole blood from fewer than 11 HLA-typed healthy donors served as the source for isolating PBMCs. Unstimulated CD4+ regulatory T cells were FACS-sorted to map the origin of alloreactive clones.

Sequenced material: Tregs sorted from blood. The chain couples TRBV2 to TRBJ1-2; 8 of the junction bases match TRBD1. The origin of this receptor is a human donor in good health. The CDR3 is CASSRGTGPFYGYTF. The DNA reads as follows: TGTGCCAGCAGTAGAGGGACAGGACCCTTTTATGGCTACACCTTC.